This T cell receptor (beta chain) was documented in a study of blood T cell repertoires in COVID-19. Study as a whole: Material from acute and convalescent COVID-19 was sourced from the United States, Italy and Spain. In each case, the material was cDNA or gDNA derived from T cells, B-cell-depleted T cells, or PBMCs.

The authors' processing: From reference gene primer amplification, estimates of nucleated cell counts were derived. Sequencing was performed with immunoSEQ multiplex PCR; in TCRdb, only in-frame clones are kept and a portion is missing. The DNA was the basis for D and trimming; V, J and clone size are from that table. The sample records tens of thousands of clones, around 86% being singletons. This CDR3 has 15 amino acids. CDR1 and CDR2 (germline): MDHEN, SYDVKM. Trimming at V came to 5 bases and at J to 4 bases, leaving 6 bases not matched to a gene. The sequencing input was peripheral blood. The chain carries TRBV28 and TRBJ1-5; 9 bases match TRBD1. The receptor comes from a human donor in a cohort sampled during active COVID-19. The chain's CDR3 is CASSPGTGRNQPQHF. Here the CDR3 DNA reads TGTGCCAGCAGTCCCGGGACAGGGAGGAATCAGCCCCAGCATTTT.